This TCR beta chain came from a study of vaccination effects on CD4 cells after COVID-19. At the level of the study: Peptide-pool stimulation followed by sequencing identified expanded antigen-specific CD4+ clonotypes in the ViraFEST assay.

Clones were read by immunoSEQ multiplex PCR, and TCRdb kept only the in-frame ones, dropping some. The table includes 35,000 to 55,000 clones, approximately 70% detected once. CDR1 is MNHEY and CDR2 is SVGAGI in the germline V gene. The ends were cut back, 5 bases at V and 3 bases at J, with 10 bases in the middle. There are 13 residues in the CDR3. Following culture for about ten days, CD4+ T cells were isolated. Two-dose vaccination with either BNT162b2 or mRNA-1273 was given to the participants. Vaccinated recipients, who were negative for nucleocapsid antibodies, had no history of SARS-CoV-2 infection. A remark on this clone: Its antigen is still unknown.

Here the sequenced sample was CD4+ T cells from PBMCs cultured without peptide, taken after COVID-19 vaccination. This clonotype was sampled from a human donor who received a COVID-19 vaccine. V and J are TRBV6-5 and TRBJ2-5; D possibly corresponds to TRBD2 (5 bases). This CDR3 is CASSRFGEETQYF. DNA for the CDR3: TGTGCCAGCAGTCGGTTCGGGGAAGAGACCCAGTACTTC.